This T cell receptor beta chain was documented in a study of T cell responses to AZD1222 COVID-19 vaccine (dated by TCRdb to 2020 to 2023). With respect to the entire study: AZD1222 recipients given second doses at about 4 weeks or at about 12 weeks were pooled, since spike-specific TCR depth and breadth were not found to differ between the two schedules. Trial participants were enrolled by age into 18-55, 56-69 and 70-plus year subgroups, with roughly 150, 30 and 60 TCR-sequenced participants respectively. TCR sequencing covered some 240 trial participants: 200 to 220 given two doses of AZD1222 and 26 given two doses of MenACWY control vaccine.

Turning to this clone: Its target antigen remains unknown. Per-nucleotide qualities are absent, and no much larger clonotype sits a single base away.

The CDR3 regions of human TCRbeta chains were subjected to immunosequencing. Per the original workflow: TCRs in the repertoires were matched against a reference library of SARS-CoV-2-specific TCRs that had been generated with the MIRA antigen-specificity platform. Breadth meant the fraction of unique TCRs that were SARS-CoV-2-associated, whereas depth meant the fraction of total T cells that were SARS-CoV-2-associated. Each spike-specific TCR was assigned to its reactive spike region and to a CD4 or CD8 class using the MIRA data. Log10-transformed breadth and depth values were compared by one-way ANOVA with Sidak's multiple comparisons tests. TCRdb carries this immuneACCESS record with in-frame sequences only. Its versions omit some clonotypes, under half of them owing to an unresolved V gene in the studies checked, with the rest unexplained. D and trimming come from the DNA, and the V and J calls and clone size come from that table. Present in this sample are 75,000 to 100,000 clones, roughly 87% of which were seen just once. Clones ranked in the top ten supply 1.5% to 2% of the sample.

The time point label, as the study defines it: baseline before first vaccination. The vaccinee samples were drawn from two UK trials, COV001 and COV002, one of which was a single-blind randomized controlled phase 2/3 trial testing AZD1222 (ChAdOx1 nCoV-19) in healthy adults. Trial participant PBMC samples were collected at day 0 and day 28 after the second dose for TCRbeta chain sequencing. Results the study describes overall, beyond this receptor: CD4 TCRs associated with the vaccine covered the entire spike protein, and the dominant responses were in regions 160-218 and 743-854. Reportedly, almost half of the unique spike-specific TCRs recognized epitopes lying outside the regions that are mutated in the B.1.351 and B.1.1.7 variants. Participants were mostly white British, with more females than males. The authors suggested clonal diversity may have been underestimated. Spike-specific TCR breadth and depth rose significantly after two AZD1222 doses compared with day 0 and with MenACWY recipients. In the small 56-69-year group, the increase in depth fell short of significance, most likely because of low power. Conclusions about previously exposed vaccinees are limited, since just five or six AZD1222 recipients were seropositive for SARS-CoV-2 at baseline. Because no day 14 peak-response samples were available, repertoires were characterized only after the peak T cell response.

The receptor was isolated from an adult in good health. The source material was peripheral blood, sampled on day 0 of AZD1222 vaccination.

The bases are TGCAGCGTTGCGGACAGGGAGGGCTATGGCTACACCTTC. This translates into CSVADREGYGYTF. Rearrangement joined TRBV29-1 to TRBJ1-2; 8 nucleotides in the junction match TRBD1. Reading the germline V gene gives CDR1 SQVTM and CDR2 ANQGSEA. Trimming leaves V shorter by 4 bases and J shorter by 4 bases, with the junction holding 5 bases beyond the gene matches. Measured from the cysteine to the phenylalanine, the CDR3 is 13 residues long. Only CDR3 DNA is held: 39 bases, read in frame from base 1.